Sequencing of this T cell receptor beta chain was carried out in a study of blood T cell repertoires in COVID-19. Germline CDR1 reads SGHNT; CDR2 reads YYREEE (reference sequence). The CDR3 totals 15 residues. Trimming left V 4 bases short and J 0 bases short, with 11 bases between. The authors' processing: Amplification of reference gene primers provided the estimated nucleated cell counts. Sequenced by immunoSEQ multiplex PCR; TCRdb stores in-frame clones only, minus some. V and J calls and clone size are given by that table; D and trimming were obtained from the DNA. The data contain 270,000 or so clones, approximately 91% of them seen just once; the ten biggest clones take up less than 0.95%.

The material sequenced was peripheral blood. The V call is TRBV5-4, the J call TRBJ2-1; maybe TRBD2 (6 bases). This sequence was found in a woman in her thirties or forties who had recovered from COVID-19. For the CDR3, the DNA is TGTGCCAGCAGCGATAGCGGATTCTCCTACAATGAGCAGTTCTTC. This encodes CASSDSGFSYNEQFF. Complete variable domain (other parts from reference TRBV5-4 and TRBJ2-1): ETGVTQSPTHLIKTRGQQVTLRCSSQSGHNTVSWYQQALGQGPQFIFQYYREEENGRGNFPPRFSGLQFPNYSSELNVNALELDDSALYLCASSDSGFSYNEQFFGPGTRLTVL.